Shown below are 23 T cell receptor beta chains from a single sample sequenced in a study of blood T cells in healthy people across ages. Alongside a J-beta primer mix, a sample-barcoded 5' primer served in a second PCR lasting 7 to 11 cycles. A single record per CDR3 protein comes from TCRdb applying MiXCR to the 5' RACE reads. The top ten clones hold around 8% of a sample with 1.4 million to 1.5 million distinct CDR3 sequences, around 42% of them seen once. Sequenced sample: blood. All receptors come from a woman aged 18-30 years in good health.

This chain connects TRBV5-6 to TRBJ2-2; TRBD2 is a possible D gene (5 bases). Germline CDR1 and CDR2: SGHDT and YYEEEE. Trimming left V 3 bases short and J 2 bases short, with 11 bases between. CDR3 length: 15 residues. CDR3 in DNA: TGTGCCAGCAGCTCCTTGCGGGCCAACACCGGGGAGCTGTTTTTT. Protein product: CASSSLRANTGELFF.

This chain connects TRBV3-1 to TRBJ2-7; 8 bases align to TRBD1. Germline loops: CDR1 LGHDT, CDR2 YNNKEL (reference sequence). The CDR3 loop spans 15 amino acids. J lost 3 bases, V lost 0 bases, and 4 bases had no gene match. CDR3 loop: CASSQDRGPVYEQYF. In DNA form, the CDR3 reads TGTGCCAGCAGCCAAGACAGGGGGCCAGTCTACGAGCAGTACTTC.

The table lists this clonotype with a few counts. This chain's CDR3 is CASSLWVGGPQSWFF. The CDR3 nucleotides are TGTGCCAGCAGCTTATGGGTCGGGGGGCCACAATCCTGGTTCTTC. This sequence joins TRBV7-9 and TRBJ2-1; D is perhaps TRBD2 (7 bases). The germline V gene encodes CDR1 SEHNR and CDR2 FQNEAQ (reference sequence). V lost 2 bases to trimming and J lost 15 bases, with 23 bases between them. This CDR3 comprises 15 residues. Complete variable domain (other parts from reference TRBV7-9 and TRBJ2-1): DTGVSQNPRHKITKRGQNVTFRCDPISEHNRLYWYRQTLGQGPEFLTYFQNEAQLEKSRLLSDRFSAERPKGSFSTLEIQRTEQGDSAMYLCASSLWVGGPQSWFFGPGTRLTVL.

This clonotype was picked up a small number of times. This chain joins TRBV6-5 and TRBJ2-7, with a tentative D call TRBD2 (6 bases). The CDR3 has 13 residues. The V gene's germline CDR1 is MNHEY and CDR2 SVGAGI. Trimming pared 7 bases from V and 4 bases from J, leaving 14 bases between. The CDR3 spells CASKVAGRYEQYF. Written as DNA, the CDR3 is TGTGCCAGCAAGGTAGCAGGGAGGTACGAGCAGTACTTC.

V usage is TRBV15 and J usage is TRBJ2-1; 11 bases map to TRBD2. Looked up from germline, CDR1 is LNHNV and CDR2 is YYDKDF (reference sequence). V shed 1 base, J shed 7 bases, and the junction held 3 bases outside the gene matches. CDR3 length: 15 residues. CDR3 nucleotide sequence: TGTGCCACCAGCAGAGGGGGACTAGCGGTAAATGAGCAGTTCTTC. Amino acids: CATSRGGLAVNEQFF.

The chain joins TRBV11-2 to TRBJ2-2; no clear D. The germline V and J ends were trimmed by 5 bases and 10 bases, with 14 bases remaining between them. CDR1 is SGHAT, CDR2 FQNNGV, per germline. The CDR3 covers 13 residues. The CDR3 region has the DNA TGTGCCAGCAGCCGCCCGGCCAGCGAGGAGCTGTTTTTT. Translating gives CASSRPASEELFF.

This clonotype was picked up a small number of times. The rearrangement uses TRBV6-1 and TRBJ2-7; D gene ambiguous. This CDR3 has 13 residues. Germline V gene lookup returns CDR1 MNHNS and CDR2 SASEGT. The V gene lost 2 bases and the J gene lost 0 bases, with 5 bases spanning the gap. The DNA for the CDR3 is TGTGCCAGCAGTGAACAGGTCTCCTACGAGCAGTACTTC. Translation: CASSEQVSYEQYF.

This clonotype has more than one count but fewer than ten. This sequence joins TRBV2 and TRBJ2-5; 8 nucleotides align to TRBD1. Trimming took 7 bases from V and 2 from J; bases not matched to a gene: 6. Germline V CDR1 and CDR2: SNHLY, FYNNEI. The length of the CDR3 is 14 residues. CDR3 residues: CASTLTGVQETQYF. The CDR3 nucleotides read TGTGCCAGCACCCTGACAGGGGTACAAGAGACCCAGTACTTC.

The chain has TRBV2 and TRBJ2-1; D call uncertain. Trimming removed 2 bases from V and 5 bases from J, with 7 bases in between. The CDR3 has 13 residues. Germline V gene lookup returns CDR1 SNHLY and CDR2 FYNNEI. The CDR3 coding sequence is TGTGCCAGCAGTGAAATTCGGGACAATGAGCAGTTCTTC. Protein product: CASSEIRDNEQFF. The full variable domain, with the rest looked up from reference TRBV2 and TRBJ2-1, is EPEVTQTPSHQVTQMGQEVILRCVPISNHLYFYWYRQILGQKVEFLVSFYNNEISEKSEIFDDQFSVERPDGSNFTLKIRSTKLEDSAMYFCASSEIRDNEQFFGPGTRLTVL.

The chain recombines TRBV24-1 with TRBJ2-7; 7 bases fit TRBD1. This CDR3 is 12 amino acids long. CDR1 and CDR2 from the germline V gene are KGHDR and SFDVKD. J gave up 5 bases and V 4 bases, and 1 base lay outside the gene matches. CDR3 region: CATSDDRDEQYF. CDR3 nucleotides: TGTGCCACCAGTGACGACAGGGACGAGCAGTACTTC.

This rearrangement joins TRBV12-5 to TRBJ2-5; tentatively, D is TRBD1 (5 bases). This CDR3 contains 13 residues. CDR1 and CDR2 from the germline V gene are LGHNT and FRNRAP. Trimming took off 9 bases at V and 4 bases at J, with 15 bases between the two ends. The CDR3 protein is CASKSSGLETQYF. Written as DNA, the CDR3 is TGTGCTAGCAAGAGTTCAGGGTTAGAGACCCAGTACTTC.

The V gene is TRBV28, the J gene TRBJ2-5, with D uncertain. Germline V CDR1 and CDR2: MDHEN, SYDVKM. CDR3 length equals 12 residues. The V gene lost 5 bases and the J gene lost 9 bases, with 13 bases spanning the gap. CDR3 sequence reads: CASSQPRRAQYF. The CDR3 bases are TGTGCCAGCAGTCAACCCCGACGGGCCCAGTACTTC. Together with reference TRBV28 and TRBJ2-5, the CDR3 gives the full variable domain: DVKVTQSSRYLVKRTGEKVFLECVQDMDHENMFWYRQDPGLGLRLIYFSYDVKMKEKGDIPEGYSVSREKKERFSLILESASTNQTSMYLCASSQPRRAQYFGPGTRLLVL.

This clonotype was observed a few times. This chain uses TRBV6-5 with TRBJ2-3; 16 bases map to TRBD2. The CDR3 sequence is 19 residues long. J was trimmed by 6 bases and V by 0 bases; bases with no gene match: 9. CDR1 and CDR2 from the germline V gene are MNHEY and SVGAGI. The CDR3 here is CASSYSSGTSGRVSDTQYF. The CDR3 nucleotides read TGTGCCAGCAGTTACTCCTCTGGGACTAGCGGGAGGGTTTCCGATACGCAGTATTTT.

The CDR3 sequence: CASSEPLTSGVLAKNIQYF. In DNA, the CDR3 is TGTGCCAGCAGTGAACCTCTTACTAGCGGGGTTCTAGCCAAAAACATTCAGTACTTC. This chain joins TRBV2 and TRBJ2-4; the match to TRBD2 covers 10 bases. With 2 bases clipped from V and 0 bases from J, the junction kept 10 bases outside the gene matches. Germline V CDR1 and CDR2: SNHLY, FYNNEI. This CDR3 region has 19 residues. Supplemented by reference TRBV2 and TRBJ2-4, the full variable domain reads EPEVTQTPSHQVTQMGQEVILRCVPISNHLYFYWYRQILGQKVEFLVSFYNNEISEKSEIFDDQFSVERPDGSNFTLKIRSTKLEDSAMYFCASSEPLTSGVLAKNIQYFGAGTRLSVL.

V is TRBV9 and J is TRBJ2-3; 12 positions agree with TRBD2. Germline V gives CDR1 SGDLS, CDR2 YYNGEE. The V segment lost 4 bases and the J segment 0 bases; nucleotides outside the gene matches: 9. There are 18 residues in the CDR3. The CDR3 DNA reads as TGTGCCAGCAGCCCACGAGGGGGGACTAGCGGGAGCACAGATACGCAGTATTTT. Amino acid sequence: CASSPRGGTSGSTDTQYF.

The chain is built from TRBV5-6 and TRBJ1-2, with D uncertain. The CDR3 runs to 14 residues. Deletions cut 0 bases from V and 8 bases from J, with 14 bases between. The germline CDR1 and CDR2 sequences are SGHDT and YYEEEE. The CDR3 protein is CASSLVSVTEGYTF. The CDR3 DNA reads TGTGCCAGCAGCTTGGTTTCAGTTACGGAGGGCTACACCTTC.

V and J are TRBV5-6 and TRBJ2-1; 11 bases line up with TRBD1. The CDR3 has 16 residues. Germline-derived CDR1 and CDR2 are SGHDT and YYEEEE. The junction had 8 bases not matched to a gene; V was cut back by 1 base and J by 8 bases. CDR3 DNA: TGTGCCAGCAGCTTGTCCTCCGGGACAGGGGGAGATGAGCAGTTCTTC. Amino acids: CASSLSSGTGGDEQFF.

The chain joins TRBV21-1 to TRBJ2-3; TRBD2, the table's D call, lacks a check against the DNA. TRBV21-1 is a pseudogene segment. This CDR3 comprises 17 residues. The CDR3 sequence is CASSKAAGGTSTDTQYF. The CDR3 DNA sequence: TGTGCCAGCAGCAAGGCAGCGGGAGGAACTAGCACAGATACGCAGTATTTT.

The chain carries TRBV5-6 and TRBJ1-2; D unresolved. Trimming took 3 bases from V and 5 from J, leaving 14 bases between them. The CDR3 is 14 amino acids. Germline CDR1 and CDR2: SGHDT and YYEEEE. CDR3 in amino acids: CASSWAREPYGYTF. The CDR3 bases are TGTGCCAGCAGCTGGGCGCGGGAGCCTTATGGCTACACCTTC.

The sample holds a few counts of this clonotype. CDR3 loop: CASSDGQGREQYF. In DNA, the CDR3 is TGTGCCAGCAGCGATGGACAGGGAAGGGAGCAGTACTTC. The chain carries TRBV9 and TRBJ2-4; TRBD1 matches at 8 bases. There are 13 residues in the CDR3. Trimming removed 3 bases from V and 13 bases from J; junction bases left unmatched: 9. The germline V gene has CDR1 SGDLS and CDR2 YYNGEE.

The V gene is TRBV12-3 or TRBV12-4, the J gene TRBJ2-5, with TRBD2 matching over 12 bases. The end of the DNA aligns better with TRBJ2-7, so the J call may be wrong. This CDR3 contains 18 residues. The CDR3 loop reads CASSPLKASGRGFYEQYF. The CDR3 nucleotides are TGTGCCAGCAGTCCGCTCAAGGCTAGCGGGAGGGGATTCTACGAGCAGTACTTC.

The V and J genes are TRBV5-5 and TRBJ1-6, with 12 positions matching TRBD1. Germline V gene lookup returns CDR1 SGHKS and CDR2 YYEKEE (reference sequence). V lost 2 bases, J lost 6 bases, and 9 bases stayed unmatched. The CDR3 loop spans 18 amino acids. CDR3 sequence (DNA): TGTGCCAGCAGCTTCCGGGACAGGGGGCCCCAAAGTAATTCACCCCTCCACTTT. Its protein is CASSFRDRGPQSNSPLHF.

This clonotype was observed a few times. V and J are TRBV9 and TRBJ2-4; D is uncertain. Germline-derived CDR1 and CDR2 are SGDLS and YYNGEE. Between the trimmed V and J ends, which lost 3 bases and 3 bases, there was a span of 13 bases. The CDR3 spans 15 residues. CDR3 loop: CASSDEPVGKNIQYF. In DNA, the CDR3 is TGTGCCAGCAGCGACGAGCCGGTGGGCAAAAACATTCAGTACTTC.